Shown below are 7 T cell receptor beta chains from a single sample sequenced in a study of breast tumors, draining lymph nodes, adjacent tissues. Axillary draining lymph nodes of breast cancer patients supplied the node samples. TCRdb reprocessed the multiplex PCR reads via MiXCR and lists one record per CDR3 protein. This table holds 80,000 to 130,000 distinct CDR3 sequences, roughly 20% found once. Material for sequencing was axillary lymph node tissue. The origin of the receptors is a female donor with breast cancer. Some clones in this sample may be carry-over from other donors' samples.

This clonotype was observed a few times. The rearrangement links TRBV3-1 to TRBJ2-2, with 7 positions matching TRBD2. This CDR3 has 15 amino acids. The junction had 5 bases not matched to a gene; V was cut back by 3 bases and J by 4 bases. Germline V gene lookup returns CDR1 LGHDT and CDR2 YNNKEL (reference sequence). Here the CDR3 DNA reads TGTGCCAGCAGCCACGGCGGGAGCGGCACCGGGGAGCTGTTTTTT. It is translated as CASSHGGSGTGELFF.

This clonotype was observed a handful of times. A much larger clone lies one base from this, so it may be a read error. The chain links TRBV5-1 to TRBJ1-2, with 11 bases that match TRBD1. This CDR3 comprises 13 residues. Per the germline V gene, CDR1 is SGHRS and CDR2 is YFSETQ. CDR3 coding DNA: TGCGCCAGCAGCTCTGGGACAGGGGGTGGCCACACCTTC. Protein sequence: CASSSGTGGGHTF.

In regard to this clonotype: This may be a read error: a much more frequent sequence differs by one nucleotide. The chain recombines TRBV5-1 with TRBJ2-7, with a possible D match to TRBD2 (7 bases). Trimming shortened V by 3 bases and J by 7 bases, and 11 bases separated the two germline ends. The CDR3 is 12 amino acids. Germline V gene sequence: CDR1 SGHRS, CDR2 YFSETQ. This CDR3 reads CASSWRGGEQYF. CDR3 nucleotides: TGCGCCAGCAGCTGGAGGGGGGGGGAGCAGTACTTC.

The chain carries TRBV6-6 and TRBJ1-6, with a possible D match to TRBD1 (5 bases). Germline values: CDR1 MNHNY, CDR2 SVGAGI (reference sequence). Trimming pared 3 bases from V and 7 bases from J, leaving 13 bases between. There are 15 residues in the CDR3. The CDR3 sequence: CASSYRDLGNSPLHF. CDR3 nucleotides: TGTGCCAGCAGTTATAGGGACCTAGGAAATTCACCCCTCCACTTT.

This clonotype was counted at least ten times. This chain connects TRBV5-1 to TRBJ2-1; D might be TRBD2 (5 bases). Trimming removed 4 bases from V and 0 bases from J, with 5 bases in between. From germline, CDR1 is SGHRS and CDR2 YFSETQ. The CDR3 contains 13 residues. CDR3 in amino acids: CASSGSSYNEQFF. Here the CDR3 DNA reads TGCGCCAGCAGCGGGAGCTCCTACAATGAGCAGTTCTTC.

This clonotype was counted many times. The V gene is TRBV15, the J gene TRBJ1-2; 7 nucleotides align to TRBD1. Per the germline V gene, CDR1 is LNHNV and CDR2 is YYDKDF (reference sequence). Unmatched junction bases numbered 14, after V lost 0 bases and J lost 4 bases. The CDR3 runs 18 residues. The CDR3: CATSRDRLRGGAGYGYTF. The CDR3 DNA is TGTGCCACCAGCAGAGACCGCTTAAGAGGGGGCGCAGGCTATGGCTACACCTTC. Full variable domain (missing parts from reference TRBV15 and TRBJ1-2): DAMVIQNPRYQVTQFGKPVTLSCSQTLNHNVMYWYQQKSSQAPKLLFHYYDKDFNNEADTPDNFQSRRPNTSFCFLDIRSPGLGDTAMYLCATSRDRLRGGAGYGYTFGSGTRLTVV.

This clonotype was detected many times. CDR3 nucleotide sequence: TGCAGTGCTCCCCCCTGGGGAGAGTCTCAAGAGACCCAGTACTTC. Translating it yields CSAPPWGESQETQYF. This chain links TRBV20-1 with TRBJ2-5, with D maybe TRBD2 (5 bases). The CDR3 is 15 residues long. V was shortened by 5 bases and J by 2 bases, with 18 bases between the two germline ends. Germline V gene data show CDR1 as DFQATT and CDR2 as SNEGSKA (reference sequence).